Included here is one T cell receptor (beta chain) sequence, with context. The CDR3 sequence is 17 residues long. With V trimmed by 4 bases and J by 4 bases, 11 bases remained unmatched. The germline gives CDR1 SGHAT, CDR2 FQNNGV. The data were produced by immunoSEQ multiplex PCR, yet TCRdb's version contains in-frame clones alone and is incomplete. The data hold roughly 190,000 clones, with around 85% observed a single time. This sample was taken from a study of blood T cell repertoires in COVID-19. The gene calls are TRBV11-2 and TRBJ2-3; TRBD2 agrees at 10 bases. The source of this sequence is a woman aged 30 to 39 who had recovered from COVID-19. Source material: PBMCs or T cells enriched from blood (not recorded which). The CDR3 DNA reads as TGTGCCAGCAGCTCCAGAGCGGGAGGGCCTGTTGCAGATACGCAGTATTTT. This codes for CASSSRAGGPVADTQYF. The variable domain in full, with the rest retrieved from reference TRBV11-2 and TRBJ2-3, is EAGVAQSPRYKIIEKRQSVAFWCNPISGHATLYWYQQILGQGPKLLIQFQNNGVVDDSQLPKDRFSAERLKGVDSTLKIQPAKLEDSAVYLCASSSRAGGPVADTQYFGPGTRLTVL.